Listed below are T cell receptor beta chains from one sample, sequenced in a study of identical twins. TCRdb ran MiXCR on the 5' RACE reads and lists one entry per CDR3 protein. Of about 250,000 distinct CDR3 sequences listed, roughly 8.7% were seen once; the top ten hold approximately 3%. The data were also submitted as part of a second study, on yellow fever vaccine responses in identical twins.

Sequenced input: CD8+ T cells sorted from blood. These TCRs come from a woman aged 18-29 years in good health. Both conserved end residues are part of each CDR3. D genes are given only for firm matches. Rows give clone size only sometimes, using once, few, many, or a class for an expanded clone.

NA	few	15	TRBV2	TRBJ2-3	CATPPAQGSTDTQYF	TGTGCCACCCCCCCAGCGCAGGGGAGCACAGATACGCAGTATTTT
NA	many	16	TRBV4-3	TRBJ2-5	CASSQDKGTIQETQYF	TGCGCCAGCAGCCAAGATAAGGGGACCATCCAAGAGACCCAGTACTTC
TRBD2	few	17	TRBV9	TRBJ2-1	CASSVHRSGGVRNEQFF	TGTGCCAGCAGCGTTCACCGTAGCGGGGGGGTTCGTAATGAGCAGTTCTTC
TRBD2	few	19	TRBV24-1	TRBJ2-2	CATSDPAGTSGSNTGELFF	TGTGCCACCAGTGATCCCGCCGGGACTAGCGGATCGAACACCGGGGAGCTGTTTTTT
TRBD2	many	15	TRBV29-1	TRBJ2-3	CSVEREGHPLDTQYF	TGCAGCGTTGAACGGGAGGGACACCCTTTGGATACGCAGTATTTT
TRBD1	NA	15	TRBV7-9	TRBJ2-3	CASSLWDRGPDTHYF	TGTGCCAGCAGCTTGTGGGACAGGGGGCCAGATACGCATTATTTT
TRBD2	few	13	TRBV29-1	TRBJ2-3	CSVLAGAGDTQYF	TGCAGCGTCCTAGCGGGAGCTGGAGATACGCAGTATTTT
NA	few	17	TRBV2	TRBJ2-4	CASSENVGGLPKNIQYF	TGTGCCAGCAGTGAAAACGTTGGCGGTTTACCCAAAAACATTCAGTACTTC
TRBD1	many	13	TRBV12-3/TRBV12-4	TRBJ2-1	CASKTGLDNEQFF	TGTGCCAGCAAGACAGGGCTGGACAATGAGCAGTTCTTC
NA	NA	13	TRBV27	TRBJ1-1	CASSPRQDTEAFF	TGTGCCAGCAGTCCCCGACAGGACACTGAAGCTTTCTTT
TRBD2	NA	15	TRBV27	TRBJ2-5	CASSLSPGGVKTQYF	TGTGCCAGCAGTTTAAGCCCGGGGGGGGTGAAGACCCAGTACTTC
NA	few	15	TRBV4-1	TRBJ2-5	CASSHRKAGGETQYF	TGCGCCAGCAGCCACCGAAAAGCCGGTGGAGAGACCCAGTACTTC
TRBD2	few	15	TRBV7-9	TRBJ2-5	CASSLWTSGEETQYF	TGTGCCAGCAGCTTATGGACTAGCGGAGAAGAGACCCAGTACTTC
NA	NA	19	TRBV9	TRBJ2-5	CASSVDRTGQRGNQETQYF	TGTGCCAGCAGCGTAGACCGGACAGGCCAGCGGGGGAACCAAGAGACCCAGTACTTC
NA	many	13	TRBV24-1	TRBJ1-1	CATSSSYYTEAFF	TGTGCCACCAGTTCGAGCTACTACACTGAAGCTTTCTTT
NA	NA	12	TRBV3-1	TRBJ2-1	CASSPRLNEQFF	TGTGCCAGCAGCCCGCGATTGAATGAGCAGTTCTTC
NA	NA	16	TRBV20-1	TRBJ2-7	CSARDRLGSALDEQYF	TGCAGTGCTAGAGACCGGTTGGGTAGCGCCCTGGACGAGCAGTACTTC
NA	few	11	TRBV25-1	TRBJ2-7	CASRNVYEQYF	TGTGCCAGCAGGAACGTCTACGAGCAGTACTTC
NA	NA	12	TRBV12-5	TRBJ2-7	CASGLGYREQYF	TGTGCTAGTGGTTTGGGATATCGGGAGCAGTACTTC
TRBD2	few	16	TRBV29-1	TRBJ2-1	CSAAGLAGVRYNEQFF	TGCAGCGCGGCCGGACTAGCGGGAGTTAGGTACAATGAGCAGTTCTTC
TRBD1	few	17	TRBV7-6	TRBJ2-1	CASSLEGAFHPSNEQFF	TGTGCCAGCAGCTTAGAGGGGGCATTCCATCCCTCCAATGAGCAGTTCTTC
NA	many	16	TRBV5-1	TRBJ1-4	CASSLAAAATNEKLFF	TGCGCCAGCAGCTTGGCGGCAGCGGCAACTAATGAAAAACTGTTTTTT
NA	many	13	TRBV12-3/TRBV12-4	TRBJ2-7	CASLDGIGYEQYF	TGTGCCAGCCTTGACGGGATAGGCTACGAGCAGTACTTC
NA	NA	17	TRBV5-6	TRBJ1-1	CASSPGLGGLLNTEAFF	TGTGCCAGCAGCCCCGGGCTAGGGGGGCTTCTGAACACTGAAGCTTTCTTT